Described below is a single T cell receptor (beta chain) sequence and its context. TCRdb recomputed calls from the 5' RACE reads with MiXCR, one row per CDR3 protein. In the table there are about 340,000 distinct CDR3 sequences, around a sixth of which are singletons. These data originate in a study of T-cell memory formation after mild COVID-19. CDR1 is SGHRS, CDR2 YFSETQ, per germline. The ends were cut back, 7 bases at V and 2 bases at J, with 13 bases in the middle. The CDR3 spans 13 residues. The J gene is TRBJ2-7, the V gene TRBV5-1, with D perhaps TRBD2 (6 bases). The sequence derives from a man aged 18-30 years who had mild COVID-19 (a few samples of this study predate the infection). Cell type and time point are not known. The sequencing input was PBMCs or a T cell subset sorted from them (not recorded which). The CDR3 here is CASAGTVPYEQYF. CDR3 in DNA: TGCGCCAGCGCAGGGACTGTACCCTACGAGCAGTACTTC.